The T cell receptor beta chain described here comes from a study of Graves' ophthalmopathy and Graves' hyperthyroidism. Study summary: Ahead of any treatment, peripheral blood was obtained at the initial diagnosis.

The CDR3 runs to 13 residues. Trimming stripped 4 bases from V and 4 bases from J, with 10 bases between. Per the germline V gene, CDR1 is SNHLY and CDR2 is FYNNEI. RNA transcripts were the source from which TCR beta CDR3 regions were amplified. A first-round RT-PCR used HTBI primers, followed by a second-round multiplex PCR. TCRdb used MiXCR to reprocess the multiplex PCR reads, holding one entry per CDR3 protein. The sample shows 170,000 or so distinct CDR3 sequences, 39% of them seen only once. Ten or more counts support this clonotype. In donors with ophthalmopathy, activity was moderate-to-severe, with CAS ≥3, NOSPECS ≥4 and duration under 3 months.

What was sequenced was peripheral blood. The genes are TRBV2 and TRBJ1-2; D gene unclear. The origin of this receptor is a man aged 30 to 39 with Graves' ophthalmopathy. CDR3 residues: CASSALALYGYTF. CDR3 coding DNA: TGTGCCAGCAGTGCCCTGGCCCTCTATGGCTACACCTTC.